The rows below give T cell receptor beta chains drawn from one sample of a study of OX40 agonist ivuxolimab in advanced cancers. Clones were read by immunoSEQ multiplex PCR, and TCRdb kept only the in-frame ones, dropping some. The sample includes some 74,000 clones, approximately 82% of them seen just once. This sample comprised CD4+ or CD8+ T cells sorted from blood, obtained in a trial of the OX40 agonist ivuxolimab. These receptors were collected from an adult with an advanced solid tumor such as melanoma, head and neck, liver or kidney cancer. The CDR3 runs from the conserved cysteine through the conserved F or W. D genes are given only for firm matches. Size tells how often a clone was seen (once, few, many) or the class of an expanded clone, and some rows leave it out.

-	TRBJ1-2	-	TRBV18	CASSPAGSGYTF	TGTGCCAGCTCACCGGCAGGAAGCGGCTACACCTTC
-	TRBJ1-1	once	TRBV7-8	CASSSSGRENTEAFF	TGTGCCAGCAGCTCCTCTGGACGGGAAAACACTGAAGCTTTCTTT
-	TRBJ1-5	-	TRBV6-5	CASSYSGISNQPQHF	TGTGCCAGCAGTTATTCGGGCATCAGCAATCAGCCCCAGCATTTT
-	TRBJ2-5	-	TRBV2	CASAGSGSGGTQYF	TGTGCCAGCGCCGGGTCGGGGTCCGGAGGGACCCAGTACTTC
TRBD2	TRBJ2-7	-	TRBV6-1	CASSEPGGAGEQYF	TGTGCCAGCAGTGAACCGGGGGGAGCGGGTGAGCAGTACTTC
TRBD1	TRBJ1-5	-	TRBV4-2	CASSQDWGQDSNQPQHF	TGTGCCAGCAGCCAAGATTGGGGACAGGATAGCAATCAGCCCCAGCATTTT
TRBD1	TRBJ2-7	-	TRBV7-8	CASSLIGTGDYEQYF	TGTGCCAGCAGCTTAATTGGGACAGGGGATTACGAGCAGTACTTC
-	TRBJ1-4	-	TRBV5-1	CASSGGSGEKLFF	TGCGCCAGCAGCGGGGGTAGTGGTGAAAAACTGTTTTTT
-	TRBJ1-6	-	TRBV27	CASSLRILNSPLHF	TGTGCCAGCAGTTTAAGGATCCTTAATTCACCCCTCCACTTT
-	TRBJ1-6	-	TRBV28	CASSSLGQSRNSPLHF	TGTGCCAGCAGTTCCCTCGGACAATCTCGTAATTCACCCCTCCACTTT
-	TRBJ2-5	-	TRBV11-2	CASSPAGGTQYF	TGTGCCAGCAGCCCGGCCGGGGGGACCCAGTACTTC
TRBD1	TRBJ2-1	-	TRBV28	CASSLSGTVSNEQFF	TGTGCCAGCAGTCTCTCCGGGACAGTTAGCAATGAGCAGTTCTTC
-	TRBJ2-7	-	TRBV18	CASSQDSSSYEQYF	TGTGCCAGCTCACAAGACAGTAGCTCCTACGAGCAGTACTTC
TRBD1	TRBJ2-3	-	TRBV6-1	CASSAPNGQGRKGTDTQYF	TGTGCCAGCAGTGCGCCTAATGGACAGGGGAGAAAGGGCACAGATACGCAGTATTTT
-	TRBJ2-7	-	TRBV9	CASNKAGSYEQYF	TGTGCCAGCAATAAGGCGGGCTCCTACGAGCAGTACTTC
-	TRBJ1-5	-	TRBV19	CASSITGSQPQHF	TGTGCCAGTAGTATTACAGGGAGTCAGCCCCAGCATTTT
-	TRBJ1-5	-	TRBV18	CASSEVDQPQHF	TGTGCCAGCTCAGAGGTAGATCAGCCCCAGCATTTT
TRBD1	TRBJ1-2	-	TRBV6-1	CASSAPGQGWVYGYTF	TGTGCCAGCAGTGCCCCGGGACAGGGTTGGGTCTATGGCTACACCTTC
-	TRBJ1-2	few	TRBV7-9	CASSHGQNYGYTF	TGTGCCAGCAGTCACGGACAGAACTATGGCTACACCTTC
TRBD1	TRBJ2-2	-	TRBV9	CASSVEGRGLTGELFF	TGTGCCAGCAGCGTAGAAGGCAGGGGGCTCACCGGGGAGCTGTTTTTT
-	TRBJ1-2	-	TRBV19	CASSGGIYYGYTF	TGTGCCAGTAGTGGGGGGATCTACTATGGCTACACCTTC
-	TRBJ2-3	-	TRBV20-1	CSERRQDTQYF	TGCAGTGAAAGGCGTCAAGATACGCAGTATTTT
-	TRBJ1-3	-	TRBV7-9	CASSPGLPGGEAIYF	TGTGCCAGCAGCCCGGGTCTCCCAGGCGGGGAGGCCATATATTTT
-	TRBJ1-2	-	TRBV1	CTRTTGDRDGYTF	TGCACCAGGACCACAGGGGATCGAGATGGCTACACCTTC
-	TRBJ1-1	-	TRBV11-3	CASSFGGTRANTEAFF	TGTGCCAGCAGCTTTGGGGGCACGAGGGCGAACACTGAAGCTTTCTTT
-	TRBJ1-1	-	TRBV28	CASSKSGVAEAFF	TGTGCCAGCAGTAAATCAGGGGTGGCTGAAGCTTTCTTT
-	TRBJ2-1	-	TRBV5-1	CASSPGTGFDEQFF	TGCGCCAGCAGCCCCGGAACAGGGTTCGATGAGCAGTTCTTC
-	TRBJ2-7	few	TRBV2	CASSPGGGPRMHEQYF	TGTGCCAGCAGTCCAGGTGGGGGACCGCGGATGCACGAGCAGTACTTC
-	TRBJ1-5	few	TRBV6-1	CASSEHGTTYSNQPQHF	TGTGCCAGCAGTGAACACGGGACAACGTATAGCAATCAGCCCCAGCATTTT